Following are 31 T cell receptor beta chains from one sample sequenced in a study of shared clonotypes between healthy human individuals. The naive CD8 subset, CD45RO-negative cells positively selected for CCR7, excluded terminally differentiated effector memory CD45RA+ cells. TCRdb's table, derived via immunoSEQ multiplex PCR, lists solely in-frame clones and lacks some. The table lists hundreds of thousands of clones, 85% to 95% of them singletons. Sequencing used naive CD8+ T cells sorted from blood. These receptors all stem from a woman in her 30s in good health.

The gene calls are TRBV5-8 and TRBJ2-7; 9 nucleotides align to TRBD1. J was trimmed by 5 bases and V by 1 base; bases with no gene match: 4. Germline values: CDR1 SGHTS, CDR2 YDEGEE. This CDR3 contains 14 residues. The CDR3 sequence is CASSLLGQGDEQYF. Written as DNA, the CDR3 is TGTGCCAGCAGCTTGTTGGGACAGGGCGACGAGCAGTACTTC. The entire variable domain, with the rest obtained from reference TRBV5-8 and TRBJ2-7, is as follows: EAGVTQSPTHLIKTRGQQATLRCSPISGHTSVYWYQQALGLGLQFLLWYDEGEERNRGNFPPRFSGRQFPNYSSELNVNALELEDSALYLCASSLLGQGDEQYFGPGTRLTVT.

The chain couples TRBV7-9 to TRBJ1-2; weak D call: TRBD1 (6 bases). Germline V CDR1 and CDR2: SEHNR, FQNEAQ (reference sequence). V dropped 1 base and J dropped 5 bases, with 14 bases sitting between them. CDR3 size: 15 residues. The CDR3 protein is CASSLVQGPGYGYTF. CDR3 nucleotide sequence: TGTGCCAGCAGCTTAGTTCAGGGGCCTGGGTATGGCTACACCTTC.

The V call is TRBV7-9, the J call TRBJ2-7; 7 bases line up with TRBD2. Germline V gene lookup returns CDR1 SEHNR and CDR2 FQNEAQ (reference sequence). The J segment lost 12 bases and the V segment lost 4 bases, leaving 9 bases of the junction unmatched. The CDR3 spans 12 residues. CDR3 bases: TGTGCCAGCAGCTCCACGTCTAGCGGTTGGTACTTC. This encodes CASSSTSSGWYF.

The rearrangement uses TRBV4-1 and TRBJ2-7; D is perhaps TRBD1 (6 bases). The CDR3 extends over 14 amino acids. The germline V gene encodes CDR1 MGHRA and CDR2 YSYEKL. Trimming stripped 4 bases from V and 0 bases from J, with 10 bases between. The CDR3 sequence: CASSPGTSSYEQYF. The CDR3 DNA is TGCGCCAGCAGCCCCGGGACAAGCTCCTACGAGCAGTACTTC.

The rearrangement links TRBV27 to TRBJ1-5; D may be TRBD1 (5 bases). In germline, CDR1 is MNHEY, CDR2 SMNVEV (reference sequence). The CDR3 has 15 amino acids. V shed 2 bases and J shed 6 bases, with 14 bases lying between them. CDR3 DNA: TGTGCCAGCAGTTTAGGGCCAGGGTTCGGTCAGCCCCAGCATTTT. Its protein product is CASSLGPGFGQPQHF.

The chain combines TRBV6-1 with TRBJ1-4; D is uncertain. Germline-derived CDR1 and CDR2 are MNHNS and SASEGT. The CDR3 totals 15 residues. Trimming left V 2 bases short and J 8 bases short, with 15 bases between. CDR3 protein: CASSEWKGMQEKLFF. The CDR3 DNA reads TGTGCCAGCAGTGAATGGAAAGGGATGCAAGAAAAACTGTTTTTT.

The chain employs TRBV5-6 and TRBJ2-4; TRBD1 might be the D (6 bases). The CDR3 covers 15 residues. Germline assignment: CDR1 SGHDT and CDR2 YYEEEE. Trimming left V 5 bases short and J 3 bases short, with 15 bases between. The CDR3 DNA is TGTGCCAGCAGTTCTACAGGGTATAGCAAAAACATTCAGTACTTC. Translation: CASSSTGYSKNIQYF.

This sequence joins TRBV4-1 and TRBJ2-5, with TRBD1 matching over 7 bases. TRBJ2-7 explains the end of the DNA better; the J call may be wrong. CDR1 is MGHRA and CDR2 is YSYEKL in the germline V gene. The length of the CDR3 is 14 residues. The CDR3 region has the DNA TGCGCCAGCAGCCAATCGGGACAGTCCTACGAGCAGTACTTC. Its translation is CASSQSGQSYEQYF.

The chain is built from TRBV30 and TRBJ2-7, with 7 bases fitting TRBD1. Germline V gives CDR1 GTSNPN, CDR2 SVGIG (reference sequence). The CDR3 is 13 residues long. V was clipped by 7 bases and J by 7 bases; unmatched bases: 13. The CDR3 nucleotides are TGTGCCTCGTCGTCCGGGACAGAGGGAGAGCAGTACTTC. Residues: CASSSGTEGEQYF.

In its sample, this clone was seen once. The gene calls are TRBV30 and TRBJ2-7; 12 bases align to TRBD2. The CDR3 extends over 15 amino acids. The trim removed 2 bases at V and 1 base at J, leaving 3 bases unmatched. Germline-derived CDR1 and CDR2 are GTSNPN and SVGIG (reference sequence). The CDR3 loop is CAWSPGLAGSYEQYF. The DNA of the CDR3 is TGTGCCTGGAGTCCAGGACTAGCGGGGTCCTACGAGCAGTACTTC.

This chain links TRBV2 with TRBJ2-3; the D gene is possibly TRBD2 (6 bases). Germline V gives CDR1 SNHLY, CDR2 FYNNEI. This CDR3 region has 16 residues. The V end was cut by 7 bases, the J end by 0 bases, with 17 bases between. The CDR3 nucleotides are TGTGCCAGCATCACCGGGACTGGGGCTAGCACAGATACGCAGTATTTT. Encoded protein: CASITGTGASTDTQYF.

The V and J genes are TRBV2 and TRBJ1-1, with TRBD1 as a possible D gene (5 bases). The germline gives CDR1 SNHLY, CDR2 FYNNEI. This CDR3 has 13 residues. V was trimmed by 7 bases and J by 10 bases, leaving 19 bases between them. The CDR3: CASIGGLTVGAFF. The CDR3 region has the DNA TGTGCCAGCATCGGAGGACTGACAGTTGGAGCTTTCTTT.

The V gene is TRBV29-1, the J gene TRBJ2-6; tentatively, D is TRBD2 (6 bases). The germline gives CDR1 SQVTM, CDR2 ANQGSEA. V was shortened by 1 base and J by 4 bases, with 17 bases between the two germline ends. The CDR3 loop spans 17 amino acids. The CDR3 is CSVEVRLEGFGANVLTF. The CDR3, as DNA: TGCAGCGTTGAAGTGAGATTGGAGGGGTTCGGGGCCAACGTCCTGACTTTC.

The CDR3 nucleotides read TGTGCCAGCAGTTCCAGCACAGGGGGCAGGGAGCAGTACTTC. Its protein is CASSSSTGGREQYF. The V call is TRBV6-5, the J call TRBJ2-7; TRBD1 matches at 9 bases. V dropped 4 bases and J dropped 7; count of bases not matched to a gene: 8. This CDR3 has 14 amino acids. Germline CDR1 reads MNHEY; CDR2 reads SVGAGI.

The chain recombines TRBV28 with TRBJ1-1; D not certain. CDR3 length equals 14 residues. The germline CDR1 and CDR2 sequences are MDHEN and SYDVKM. V was pared by 3 bases and J by 2 bases, with 10 bases between. CDR3 region: CASSLGLVNTEAFF. CDR3 coding DNA: TGTGCCAGCAGTTTGGGCTTGGTCAACACTGAAGCTTTCTTT.

The chain has TRBV27 and TRBJ2-7; the match to TRBD2 covers 9 bases. The trim removed 10 bases at V and 2 bases at J, leaving 15 bases unmatched. Germline V gene sequence: CDR1 MNHEY, CDR2 SMNVEV (reference sequence). CDR3 length equals 16 residues. In nucleotides, the CDR3 is TGTGCCACCACACCTTCTAGCGGGGCTGCTCCCTACGAGCAGTACTTC. Encoded protein: CATTPSSGAAPYEQYF.

The chain has TRBV4-2 and TRBJ2-7; 7 bases line up with TRBD2. The CDR3 sequence is 17 residues long. The junction had 8 bases not matched to a gene; V was cut back by 0 bases and J by 0 bases. The germline V gene encodes CDR1 LGHNA and CDR2 YNFKEQ. CDR3 protein: CASSQEGGVLSSYEQYF. CDR3 in DNA: TGTGCCAGCAGCCAAGAGGGAGGGGTTTTAAGCTCCTACGAGCAGTACTTC.

J is TRBJ1-1 and V is TRBV27; D is perhaps TRBD1 (6 bases). CDR3 length: 16 amino acids. Germline V CDR1 and CDR2: MNHEY, SMNVEV (reference sequence). Trimming removed 2 bases at V and 5 bases at J, with 18 bases between. Written as DNA, the CDR3 is TGTGCCAGCAGTTTAAGCGGGGGCGCTTTGGGAACTGAAGCTTTCTTT. Protein product: CASSLSGGALGTEAFF.

This chain joins TRBV9 and TRBJ2-1, with D tentatively TRBD1 (6 bases). Germline lookup yields CDR1 SGDLS and CDR2 YYNGEE. V was pared by 4 bases and J by 6 bases, with 17 bases between. This CDR3 contains 15 residues. CDR3 sequence: CASSPGSEQGNEQFF. CDR3 coding DNA: TGTGCCAGCAGCCCAGGCTCCGAACAGGGCAATGAGCAGTTCTTC. Full variable domain (remainder filled in from reference TRBV9 and TRBJ2-1): DSGVTQTPKHLITATGQRVTLRCSPRSGDLSVYWYQQSLDQGLQFLIQYYNGEERAKGNILERFSAQQFPDLHSELNLSSLELGDSALYFCASSPGSEQGNEQFFGPGTRLTVL.

Turning to this clone: One end of the junction is discordant with germline, which a read error may explain. The rearrangement joins TRBV28 to TRBJ2-6; TRBD1 is a possible D gene (6 bases). The V gene's germline CDR1 is MDHEN and CDR2 SYDVKM. CDR3 size: 15 residues. CDR3: CASSTGFSRANVLTF. The DNA of the CDR3 is TGTGCCAGCAGCACAGGGTTCTCTAGGGCCAACGTCCTGACTTTC.

With respect to this clone: The sample carries other DNA sequences with the same CDR3. The chain has TRBV2 and TRBJ2-7; 13 bases are shared with TRBD2. CDR1 and CDR2 (germline): SNHLY, FYNNEI. The CDR3 is 14 residues long. V shed 6 bases and J 4 bases; nucleotides not matched to a gene: 3. The DNA for the CDR3 is TGTGCCAGCAGGGGGACTAGCGGGACTTACGAGCAGTACTTC. Amino acids: CASRGTSGTYEQYF.

The rearrangement links TRBV19 to TRBJ1-1; no clear D gene. This CDR3 comprises 11 residues. Germline lookup yields CDR1 LNHDA and CDR2 SQIVND (reference sequence). V gave up 7 bases and J gave up 1 base, with 4 bases separating them. As DNA, the CDR3 is TGTGCCAGTAAGGAGAACACTGAAGCTTTCTTT. The encoded protein is CASKENTEAFF.

The chain joins TRBV4-1 to TRBJ2-7; no clear D. The CDR3 is 16 amino acids. CDR1 is MGHRA and CDR2 is YSYEKL in the germline V gene. V was clipped by 2 bases and J by 3 bases, with 17 bases between them. Written as DNA, the CDR3 is TGCGCCAGCAGCCAAACTGCCGGCGCGGTGGACTACGAGCAGTACTTC. Its translation is CASSQTAGAVDYEQYF.

The V and J genes are TRBV27 and TRBJ2-7; 16 positions agree with TRBD2. CDR1 is MNHEY and CDR2 is SMNVEV in the germline V gene (reference sequence). Germline trimming cut 5 bases from V and 9 bases from J; bases unmatched to any gene: 16. This CDR3 has 18 residues. CDR3 sequence reads: CASSPGLAGGPYLRGQYF. In nucleotides, the CDR3 is TGTGCCAGCAGTCCGGGACTAGCGGGAGGGCCCTACCTACGAGGGCAGTACTTC.

The chain links TRBV29-1 to TRBJ2-2; D remains unclear. The CDR3 spans 16 residues. Trimming cost V 0 bases and J 3 bases, with 14 bases left between them. The germline CDR1 and CDR2 sequences are SQVTM and ANQGSEA. The CDR3 region is CSVEDLGSTHTGELFF. The CDR3 DNA sequence: TGCAGCGTTGAAGATCTTGGTAGTACCCACACCGGGGAGCTGTTTTTT.

V is TRBV27 and J is TRBJ1-2, with 8 bases identical to TRBD1. CDR3 length equals 15 residues. Germline CDR1 MNHEY, CDR2 SMNVEV (reference sequence). The V and J ends lost 3 bases and 1 base, in that order; junction bases with no gene match: 4. CDR3 nucleotide sequence: TGTGCCAGCAGTTTCGGGACAGGAGATAACTATGGCTACACCTTC. It translates to CASSFGTGDNYGYTF.

The chain employs TRBV28 and TRBJ2-1, with 10 positions matching TRBD2. Looked up from germline, CDR1 is MDHEN and CDR2 is SYDVKM. The V gene end was trimmed by 8 bases and the J gene end by 9 bases; junction bases not matched to a gene: 19. The CDR3 has 17 amino acids. The DNA for the CDR3 is TGTGCCAGCCTTGGGCTAGCGGGAGTTAGCGGCAGCGGTGAGCAGTTCTTC. The encoded protein is CASLGLAGVSGSGEQFF. The complete variable domain, with remaining parts taken from reference TRBV28 and TRBJ2-1, reads DVKVTQSSRYLVKRTGEKVFLECVQDMDHENMFWYRQDPGLGLRLIYFSYDVKMKEKGDIPEGYSVSREKKERFSLILESASTNQTSMYLCASLGLAGVSGSGEQFFGPGTRLTVL.

This sequence joins TRBV28 and TRBJ1-3; a weak D match, TRBD1 (6 bases). Trimming removed 3 bases at V and 0 bases at J, with 12 bases between. CDR3 length: 16 residues. Germline CDR1 and CDR2: MDHEN and SYDVKM. CDR3 region: CASSLTRDTSGNTIYF. CDR3 coding DNA: TGTGCCAGCAGTTTGACGAGGGACACCTCTGGAAACACCATATATTTT.

The chain carries TRBV7-6 and TRBJ2-7; a possible D gene is TRBD2 (5 bases). This CDR3 has 14 residues. V dropped 4 bases and J dropped 4 bases, with 14 bases sitting between them. Germline V gene lookup returns CDR1 SGHVS and CDR2 FNYEAQ. CDR3 coding DNA: TGTGCCAGCAGCTCCCGGGTAGCGCTATACGAGCAGTACTTC. Translated: CASSSRVALYEQYF.

The chain recombines TRBV11-2 with TRBJ2-7; 8 bases are a match to TRBD2. This CDR3 has 17 amino acids. Germline CDR1 reads SGHAT; CDR2 reads FQNNGV. J lost 3 bases, V lost 4 bases, and 14 bases had no gene match. The CDR3 DNA reads as TGTGCCAGCAGCTCGACCAAAATAGCGGGGCTGAGCTACGAGCAGTACTTC. This codes for CASSSTKIAGLSYEQYF.

The chain recombines TRBV28 with TRBJ2-5; 9 bases line up with TRBD1. Per the germline V gene, CDR1 is MDHEN and CDR2 is SYDVKM. This CDR3 has 15 amino acids. J lost 4 bases, V lost 4 bases, and 7 bases had no gene match. The CDR3 reads CASSSSTGGGETQYF. DNA for the CDR3: TGTGCCAGCAGTTCCTCGACAGGGGGGGGAGAGACCCAGTACTTC. The full variable domain, its missing parts supplied by reference TRBV28 and TRBJ2-5, is DVKVTQSSRYLVKRTGEKVFLECVQDMDHENMFWYRQDPGLGLRLIYFSYDVKMKEKGDIPEGYSVSREKKERFSLILESASTNQTSMYLCASSSSTGGGETQYFGPGTRLLVL.